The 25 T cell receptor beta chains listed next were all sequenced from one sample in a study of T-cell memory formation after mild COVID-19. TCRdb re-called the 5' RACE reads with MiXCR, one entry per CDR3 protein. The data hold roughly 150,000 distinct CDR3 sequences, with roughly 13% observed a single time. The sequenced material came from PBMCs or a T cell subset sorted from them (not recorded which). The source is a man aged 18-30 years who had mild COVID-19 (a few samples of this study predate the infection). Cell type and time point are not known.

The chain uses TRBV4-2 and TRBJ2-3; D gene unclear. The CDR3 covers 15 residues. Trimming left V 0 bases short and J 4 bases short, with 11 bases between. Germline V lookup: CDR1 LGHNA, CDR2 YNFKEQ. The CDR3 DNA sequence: TGTGCCAGCAGCCAAGACCCACCCATTCCAGATACGCAGTATTTT. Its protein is CASSQDPPIPDTQYF.

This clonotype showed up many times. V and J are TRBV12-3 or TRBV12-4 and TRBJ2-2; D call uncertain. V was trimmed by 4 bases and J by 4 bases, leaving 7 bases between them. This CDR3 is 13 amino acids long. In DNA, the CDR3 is TGTGCCAGCAGTTCAATTGGCACCGGGGAGCTGTTTTTT. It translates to CASSSIGTGELFF.

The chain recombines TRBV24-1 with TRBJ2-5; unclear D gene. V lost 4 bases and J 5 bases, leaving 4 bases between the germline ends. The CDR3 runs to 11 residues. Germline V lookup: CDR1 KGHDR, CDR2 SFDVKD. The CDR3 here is CATSETETQYF. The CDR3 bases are TGTGCCACCAGTGAGACGGAGACCCAGTACTTC.

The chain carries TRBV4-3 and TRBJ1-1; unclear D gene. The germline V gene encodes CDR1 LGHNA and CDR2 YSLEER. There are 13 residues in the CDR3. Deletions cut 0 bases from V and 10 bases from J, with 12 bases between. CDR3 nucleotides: TGCGCCAGCAGCCAAGAACGGGGAGCGGGAGCTTTCTTT. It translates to CASSQERGAGAFF.

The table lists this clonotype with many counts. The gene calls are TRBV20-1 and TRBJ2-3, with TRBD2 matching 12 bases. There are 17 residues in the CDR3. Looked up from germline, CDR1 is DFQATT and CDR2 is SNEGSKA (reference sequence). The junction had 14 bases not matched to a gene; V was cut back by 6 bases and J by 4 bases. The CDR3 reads CSAEVPLAGGPADTQYF. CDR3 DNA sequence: TGCAGTGCCGAAGTACCCCTAGCGGGGGGGCCCGCAGATACGCAGTATTTT.

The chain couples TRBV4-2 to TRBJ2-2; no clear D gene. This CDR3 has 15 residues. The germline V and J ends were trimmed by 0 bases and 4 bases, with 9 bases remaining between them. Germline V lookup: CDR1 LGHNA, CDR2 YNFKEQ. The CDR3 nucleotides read TGTGCCAGCAGCCAAGAGAGTCTAAGCACCGGGGAGCTGTTTTTT. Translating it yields CASSQESLSTGELFF.

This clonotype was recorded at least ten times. This CDR3 is CASSLPGNTGELFF. The DNA for the CDR3 is TGTGCCAGCAGCTTGCCCGGGAACACCGGGGAGCTGTTTTTT. The rearrangement joins TRBV5-5 to TRBJ2-2; the D is unclear. The V gene lost 1 base and the J gene lost 1 base, with 5 bases spanning the gap. The germline CDR1 and CDR2 sequences are SGHKS and YYEKEE (reference sequence). The CDR3 totals 14 residues.

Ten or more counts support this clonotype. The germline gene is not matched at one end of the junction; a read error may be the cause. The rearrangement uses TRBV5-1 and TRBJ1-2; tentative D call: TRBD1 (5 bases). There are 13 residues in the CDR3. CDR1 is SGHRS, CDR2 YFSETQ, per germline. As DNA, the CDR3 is TGTGCCAGCAGCTCCCAGGGTAACTATGGCTACACCTTC. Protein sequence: CASSSQGNYGYTF.

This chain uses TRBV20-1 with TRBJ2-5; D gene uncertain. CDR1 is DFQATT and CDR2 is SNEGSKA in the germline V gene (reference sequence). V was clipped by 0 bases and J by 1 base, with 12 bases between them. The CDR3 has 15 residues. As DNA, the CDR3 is TGCAGTGCTAGAGATTTGGCTATTCGCCAAGAGACCCAGTACTTC. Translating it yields CSARDLAIRQETQYF.

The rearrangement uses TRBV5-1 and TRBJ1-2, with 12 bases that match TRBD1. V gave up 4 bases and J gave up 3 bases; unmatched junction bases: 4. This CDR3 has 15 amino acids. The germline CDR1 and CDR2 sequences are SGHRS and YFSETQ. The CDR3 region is CASSRGTGGDYGYTF. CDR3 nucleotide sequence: TGCGCCAGCAGCCGTGGGACAGGGGGCGACTATGGCTACACCTTC.

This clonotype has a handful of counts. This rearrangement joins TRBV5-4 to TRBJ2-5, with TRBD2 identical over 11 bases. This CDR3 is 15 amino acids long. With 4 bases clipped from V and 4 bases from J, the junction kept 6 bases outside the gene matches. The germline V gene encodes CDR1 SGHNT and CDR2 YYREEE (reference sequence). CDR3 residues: CASSHSGGARETQYF. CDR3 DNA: TGTGCCAGCAGCCATAGCGGGGGGGCCCGAGAGACCCAGTACTTC.

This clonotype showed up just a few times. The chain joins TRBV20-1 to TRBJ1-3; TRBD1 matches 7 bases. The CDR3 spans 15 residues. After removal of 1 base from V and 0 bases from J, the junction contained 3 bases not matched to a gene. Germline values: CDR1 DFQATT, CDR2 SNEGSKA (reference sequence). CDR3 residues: CSARATGSSGNTIYF. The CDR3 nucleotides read TGCAGTGCTAGAGCGACAGGGAGCTCTGGAAACACCATATATTTT.

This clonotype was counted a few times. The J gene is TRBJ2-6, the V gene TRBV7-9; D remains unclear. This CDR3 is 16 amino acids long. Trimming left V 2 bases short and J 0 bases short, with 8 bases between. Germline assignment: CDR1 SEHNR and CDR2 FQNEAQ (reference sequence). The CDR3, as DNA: TGTGCCAGCAGCTTAATTCGGACCTCTGGGGCCAACGTCCTGACTTTC. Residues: CASSLIRTSGANVLTF. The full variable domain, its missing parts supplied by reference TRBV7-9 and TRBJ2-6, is DTGVSQNPRHKITKRGQNVTFRCDPISEHNRLYWYRQTLGQGPEFLTYFQNEAQLEKSRLLSDRFSAERPKGSFSTLEIQRTEQGDSAMYLCASSLIRTSGANVLTFGAGSRLTVL.

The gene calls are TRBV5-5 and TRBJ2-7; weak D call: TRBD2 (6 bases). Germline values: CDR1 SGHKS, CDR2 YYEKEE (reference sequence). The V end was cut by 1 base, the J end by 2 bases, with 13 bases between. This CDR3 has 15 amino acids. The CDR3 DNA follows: TGTGCCAGCAGCTTGTCGGGGGAGAGGACCTACGAGCAGTACTTC. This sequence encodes CASSLSGERTYEQYF.

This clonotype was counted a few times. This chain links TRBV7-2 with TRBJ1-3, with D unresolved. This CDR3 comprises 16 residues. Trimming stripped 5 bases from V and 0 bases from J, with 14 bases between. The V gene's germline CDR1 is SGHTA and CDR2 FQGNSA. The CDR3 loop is CASSLRAASSGNTIYF. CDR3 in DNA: TGTGCCAGCAGCCTCCGGGCAGCCAGCTCTGGAAACACCATATATTTT.

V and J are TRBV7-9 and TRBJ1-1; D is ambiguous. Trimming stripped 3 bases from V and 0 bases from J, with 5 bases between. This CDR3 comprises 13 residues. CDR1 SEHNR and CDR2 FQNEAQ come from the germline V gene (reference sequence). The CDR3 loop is CASSFAMNTEAFF. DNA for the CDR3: TGTGCCAGCAGCTTTGCTATGAACACTGAAGCTTTCTTT.

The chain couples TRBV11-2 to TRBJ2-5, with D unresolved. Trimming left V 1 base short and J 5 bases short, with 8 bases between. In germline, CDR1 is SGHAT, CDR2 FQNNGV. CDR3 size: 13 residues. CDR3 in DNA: TGTGCCAGCAGCTTAGGGCTCGGCGAGACCCAGTACTTC. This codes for CASSLGLGETQYF.

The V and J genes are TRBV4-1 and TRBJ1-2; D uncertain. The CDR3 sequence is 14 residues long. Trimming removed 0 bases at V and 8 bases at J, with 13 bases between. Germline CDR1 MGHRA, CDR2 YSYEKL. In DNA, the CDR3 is TGCGCCAGCAGCCAAGAACAAGGGTACGCCGGCTACACCTTC. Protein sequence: CASSQEQGYAGYTF.

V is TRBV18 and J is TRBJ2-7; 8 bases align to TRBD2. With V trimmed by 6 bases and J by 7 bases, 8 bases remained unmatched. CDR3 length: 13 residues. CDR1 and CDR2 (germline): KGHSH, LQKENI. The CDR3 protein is CASSTSDLGEQYF. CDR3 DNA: TGTGCCAGCTCGACTAGCGATTTGGGGGAGCAGTACTTC.

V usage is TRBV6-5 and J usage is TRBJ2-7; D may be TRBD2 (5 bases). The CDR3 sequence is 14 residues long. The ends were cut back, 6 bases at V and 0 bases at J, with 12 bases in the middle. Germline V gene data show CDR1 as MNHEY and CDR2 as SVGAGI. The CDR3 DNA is TGTGCCAGCAGCAGACTGGGGAGCTCCTACGAGCAGTACTTC. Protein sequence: CASSRLGSSYEQYF.

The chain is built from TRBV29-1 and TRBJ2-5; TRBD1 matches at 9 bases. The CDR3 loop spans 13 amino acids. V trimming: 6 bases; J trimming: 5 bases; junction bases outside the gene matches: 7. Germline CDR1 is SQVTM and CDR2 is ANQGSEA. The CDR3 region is CSVPGQGHETQYF. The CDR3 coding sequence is TGCAGCGTCCCGGGACAGGGACACGAGACCCAGTACTTC.

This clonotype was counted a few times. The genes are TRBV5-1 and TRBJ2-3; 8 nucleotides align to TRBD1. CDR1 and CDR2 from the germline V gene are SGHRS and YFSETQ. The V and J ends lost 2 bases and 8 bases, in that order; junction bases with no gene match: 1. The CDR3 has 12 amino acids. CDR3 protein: CASSFQGATQYF. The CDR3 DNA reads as TGCGCCAGCAGCTTTCAGGGGGCTACGCAGTATTTT.

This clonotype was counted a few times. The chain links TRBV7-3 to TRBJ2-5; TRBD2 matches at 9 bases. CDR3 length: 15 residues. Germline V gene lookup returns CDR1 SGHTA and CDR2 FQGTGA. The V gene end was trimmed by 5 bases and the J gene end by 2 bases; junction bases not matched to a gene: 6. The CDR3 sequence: CASSISGGVQETQYF. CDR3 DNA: TGTGCCAGCAGCATTAGCGGGGGAGTTCAAGAGACCCAGTACTTC.

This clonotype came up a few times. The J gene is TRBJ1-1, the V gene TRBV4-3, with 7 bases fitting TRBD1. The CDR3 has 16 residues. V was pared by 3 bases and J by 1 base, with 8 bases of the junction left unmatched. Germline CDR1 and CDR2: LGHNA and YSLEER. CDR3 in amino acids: CASSQATAGGNTEAFF. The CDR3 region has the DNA TGCGCCAGCAGCCAGGCTACAGCAGGGGGGAACACTGAAGCTTTCTTT.

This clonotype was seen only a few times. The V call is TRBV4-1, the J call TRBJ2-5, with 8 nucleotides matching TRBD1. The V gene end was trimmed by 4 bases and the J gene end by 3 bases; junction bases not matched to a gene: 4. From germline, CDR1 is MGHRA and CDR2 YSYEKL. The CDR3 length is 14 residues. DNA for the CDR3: TGCGCCAGCAGCCGACCGGACAGGGAAGAGACCCAGTACTTC. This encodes CASSRPDREETQYF.